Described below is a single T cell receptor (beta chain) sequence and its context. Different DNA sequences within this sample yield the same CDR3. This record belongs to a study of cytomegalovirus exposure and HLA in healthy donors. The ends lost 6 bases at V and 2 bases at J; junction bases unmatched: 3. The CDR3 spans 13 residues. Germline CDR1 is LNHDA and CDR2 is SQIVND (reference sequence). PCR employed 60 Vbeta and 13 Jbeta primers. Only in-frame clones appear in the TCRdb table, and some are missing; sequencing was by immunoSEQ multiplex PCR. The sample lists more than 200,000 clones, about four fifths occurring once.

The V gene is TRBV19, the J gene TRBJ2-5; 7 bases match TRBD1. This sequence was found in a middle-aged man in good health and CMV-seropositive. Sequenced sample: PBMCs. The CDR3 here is CASSRDSQETQYF. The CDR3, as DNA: TGTGCCAGTAGCCGGGACAGTCAAGAGACCCAGTACTTC.